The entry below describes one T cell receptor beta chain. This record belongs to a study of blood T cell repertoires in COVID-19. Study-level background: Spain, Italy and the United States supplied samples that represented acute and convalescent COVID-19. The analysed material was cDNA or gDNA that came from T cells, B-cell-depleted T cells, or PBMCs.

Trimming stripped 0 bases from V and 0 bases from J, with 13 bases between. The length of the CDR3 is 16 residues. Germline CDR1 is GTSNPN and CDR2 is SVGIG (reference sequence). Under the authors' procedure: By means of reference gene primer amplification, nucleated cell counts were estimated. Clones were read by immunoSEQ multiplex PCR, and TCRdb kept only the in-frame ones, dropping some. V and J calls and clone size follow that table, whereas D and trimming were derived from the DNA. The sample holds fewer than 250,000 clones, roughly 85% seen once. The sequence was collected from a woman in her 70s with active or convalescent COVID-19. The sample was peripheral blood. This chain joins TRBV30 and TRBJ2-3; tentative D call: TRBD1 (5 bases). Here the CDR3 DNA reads TGTGCCTGGAGTGTACCGACAGCTACTAGCACAGATACGCAGTATTTT. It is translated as CAWSVPTATSTDTQYF.